These 27 T cell receptor beta chains originate from one sample sequenced in a study of CD8+ T cells in alopecia areata. Those with alopecia areata gave lesional scalp punch biopsies and peripheral blood. Investigators isolated RNA and reverse transcribed it into cDNA to act as the sequencing template. Using immunoSEQ multiplex PCR, the repertoire was profiled, and TCRdb retains in-frame clones only, with some absent. The data hold around 15,000 clones, with roughly 60% observed a single time. The source material was skin. These receptors originate from a human donor with alopecia areata.

This clone appeared a single time. The chain combines TRBV6-6 with TRBJ2-3; 8 bases match TRBD2. Germline CDR1 and CDR2: MNHNY and SVGAGI (reference sequence). This CDR3 has 15 amino acids. J lost 3 bases, V lost 6 bases, and 8 bases had no gene match. CDR3 sequence (DNA): TGTGCCAGCAGGAAGCGGGAGCAAAGGACAGATACGCAGTATTTT. It is translated as CASRKREQRTDTQYF.

The chain has TRBV19 and TRBJ2-3, with no clear D. In germline, CDR1 is LNHDA, CDR2 SQIVND (reference sequence). V lost 10 bases and J 2 bases, leaving 13 bases between the germline ends. The CDR3 extends over 13 amino acids. The CDR3 reads CATKRTDTDTQYF. DNA of the CDR3: TGTGCCACCAAACGGACGGACACAGATACGCAGTATTTT.

The CDR3: CASSSGGPQYF. In DNA, the CDR3 is TGTGCCAGCAGTTCCGGGGGTCCCCAGTACTTC. The chain carries TRBV7-3 and TRBJ2-5, with D maybe TRBD2 (6 bases). CDR3 length equals 11 residues. Germline-derived CDR1 and CDR2 are SGHTA and FQGTGA. V was pared by 6 bases and J by 9 bases, with 11 bases between.

This rearrangement joins TRBV2 to TRBJ1-2; D is uncertain. CDR1 is SNHLY, CDR2 FYNNEI, per germline. Trimming cost V 4 bases and J 2 bases, with 11 bases left between them. This CDR3 comprises 14 residues. The CDR3 DNA reads TGTGCCAGCAGTGCGTTAGGTGAGAACTATGGCTACACCTTC. Residues: CASSALGENYGYTF.

The chain employs TRBV2 and TRBJ2-5; D is unresolved. The CDR3 length is 13 residues. The germline V gene encodes CDR1 SNHLY and CDR2 FYNNEI. Trimming took off 4 bases at V and 3 bases at J, with 9 bases between the two ends. CDR3 in DNA: TGTGCCAGCAGTGTGGCACGAAAAGAGACCCAGTACTTC. This translates into CASSVARKETQYF. Full variable domain (outside the CDR3, taken from reference TRBV2 and TRBJ2-5): EPEVTQTPSHQVTQMGQEVILRCVPISNHLYFYWYRQILGQKVEFLVSFYNNEISEKSEIFDDQFSVERPDGSNFTLKIRSTKLEDSAMYFCASSVARKETQYFGPGTRLLVL.

This clone occurred a few times. The chain couples TRBV18 to TRBJ2-1; D gene unclear. CDR3 length: 16 residues. Germline loops: CDR1 KGHSH, CDR2 LQKENI. The V gene lost 2 bases and the J gene lost 0 bases, with 11 bases spanning the gap. In nucleotides, the CDR3 is TGTGCCAGCTCACCATTGACGGGCAGCTCCTACAATGAGCAGTTCTTC. Translated: CASSPLTGSSYNEQFF.

The chain joins TRBV2 to TRBJ2-3; 7 bases match TRBD2. Germline V gene data show CDR1 as SNHLY and CDR2 as FYNNEI. This CDR3 spans 17 amino acids. V lost 11 bases to trimming and J lost 2 bases; unmatched junction nucleotides: 19. The CDR3 sequence: CACSGWSSGDVTDTQYF. Written as DNA, the CDR3 is TGTGCCTGCTCGGGGTGGTCGAGCGGGGACGTCACAGATACGCAGTATTTT.

This clone was seen a few times. The chain is built from TRBV6-1 and TRBJ1-6, with 11 bases that match TRBD1. Per the germline V gene, CDR1 is MNHNS and CDR2 is SASEGT. Germline trimming cut 6 bases from V and 7 bases from J; bases unmatched to any gene: 5. This CDR3 is built from 15 residues. The CDR3 spells CASRHGTGGNSPLHF. CDR3 coding DNA: TGTGCCAGCAGACATGGGACAGGGGGGAATTCACCCCTCCACTTT.

There are a few counts of this clone. The V and J genes are TRBV9 and TRBJ2-7, with 8 bases fitting TRBD1. This CDR3 comprises 14 residues. With V trimmed by 4 bases and J by 4 bases, 7 bases remained unmatched. Germline values: CDR1 SGDLS, CDR2 YYNGEE. The DNA of the CDR3 is TGTGCCAGCAGCCCAGGTGGACAGGGTTACGAGCAGTACTTC. Protein product: CASSPGGQGYEQYF.

This clone was counted a few times. The chain employs TRBV7-8 and TRBJ1-1, with 7 bases that match TRBD1. The CDR3 loop spans 17 amino acids. V was clipped by 0 bases and J by 0 bases; unmatched bases: 7. Germline V gives CDR1 SGHVS, CDR2 FQNEAQ. CDR3 DNA: TGTGCCAGCAGCTTAGCCACCCTACAGGGGATGAACACTGAAGCTTTCTTT. Protein: CASSLATLQGMNTEAFF.

This rearrangement joins TRBV15 to TRBJ2-1; a weak D match, TRBD1 (5 bases). V was clipped by 1 base and J by 4 bases, with 14 bases between them. The CDR3 contains 16 residues. CDR1 LNHNV and CDR2 YYDKDF come from the germline V gene (reference sequence). Here the CDR3 reads CATSRAGRVSYNEQFF. CDR3 bases: TGTGCCACCAGCAGAGCCGGCAGGGTGTCGTACAATGAGCAGTTCTTC.

This clone has more than one count but fewer than ten. V is TRBV27 and J is TRBJ2-5; tentative D call: TRBD2 (6 bases). This CDR3 is 11 amino acids long. The germline CDR1 and CDR2 sequences are MNHEY and SMNVEV (reference sequence). The ends were cut back, 2 bases at V and 11 bases at J, with 9 bases in the middle. CDR3 nucleotide sequence: TGTGCCAGCAGTTTAGCGGGGAAGCAGTACTTC. As protein: CASSLAGKQYF.

The chain combines TRBV19 with TRBJ1-5; D is uncertain. CDR1 is LNHDA, CDR2 SQIVND, per germline (reference sequence). V lost 7 bases to trimming and J lost 7 bases, with 11 bases between them. This CDR3 is built from 12 residues. The CDR3 region is CASTTGLQPQHF. In nucleotides, the CDR3 is TGTGCCAGTACAACGGGTTTACAGCCCCAGCATTTT.

There are a few counts of this clone. The chain is built from TRBV28 and TRBJ2-3; D may be TRBD1 (6 bases). The length of the CDR3 is 14 residues. Germline assignment: CDR1 MDHEN and CDR2 SYDVKM. The V end was cut by 1 base, the J end by 4 bases, with 9 bases between. Here the CDR3 DNA reads TGTGCCAGCAGTTTATTGTCAGGGGCAGATACGCAGTATTTT. It translates to CASSLLSGADTQYF.

The J gene is TRBJ2-7, the V gene TRBV28, with D possibly matching TRBD2 (6 bases). The CDR3 is 13 amino acids. V was trimmed by 6 bases and J by 4 bases, leaving 13 bases between them. Germline V lookup: CDR1 MDHEN, CDR2 SYDVKM. The CDR3 reads CASSGMGRYEQYF. The CDR3 nucleotides are TGTGCCAGCAGCGGGATGGGGAGGTACGAGCAGTACTTC.

The rearrangement uses TRBV2 and TRBJ2-3, with D possibly being TRBD1 (5 bases). The CDR3 has 11 residues. V was cut by 7 bases and J by 6 bases, with 8 bases left in between. Germline values: CDR1 SNHLY, CDR2 FYNNEI. The CDR3 DNA follows: TGTGCCAGCATATGGGGCGATACGCAGTATTTT. Encoded protein: CASIWGDTQYF.

V usage is TRBV15 and J usage is TRBJ1-4, with a tentative D call TRBD1 (5 bases). The length of the CDR3 is 19 residues. CDR1 and CDR2 (germline): LNHNV, YYDKDF (reference sequence). Between the trimmed V and J ends, which lost 0 bases and 6 bases, there was a span of 23 bases. CDR3 region: CATSRDRRFRGTADEKLFF. CDR3 DNA: TGTGCCACCAGCAGAGATCGTAGGTTTCGAGGGACCGCAGATGAAAAACTGTTTTTT.

The rearrangement links TRBV29-1 to TRBJ2-1; 12 nucleotides align to TRBD1. CDR1 and CDR2 from the germline V gene are SQVTM and ANQGSEA. V dropped 6 bases and J dropped 8; count of bases not matched to a gene: 14. The CDR3 sequence is 16 residues long. The CDR3 DNA is TGCAGCGTAGCTGGCCCCGGGACAGGGGGCATCTATGAGCAGTTCTTC. The encoded protein is CSVAGPGTGGIYEQFF.

Comment on this clone: This may stem from a read error, because a much larger clone lies one nucleotide away. This chain uses TRBV4-1 with TRBJ2-1; TRBD2 aligns across 7 bases. Germline CDR1 and CDR2: MGHRA and YSYEKL. CDR3 length: 16 residues. CDR3 DNA: TGCGCCCGCAGCCCGAGGTGGGGGGGGAGAGGCAATGAGCAGTTCTTC. This codes for CARSPRWGGRGNEQFF.

The CDR3 sequence is CASSSRVFRGTEAFF. The CDR3 nucleotides are TGTGCCAGCAGTTCTCGGGTCTTTCGCGGGACTGAAGCTTTCTTT. The chain uses TRBV28 and TRBJ1-1; no firm D call. V was shortened by 4 bases and J by 5 bases, with 17 bases between the two germline ends. This CDR3 has 15 residues. Germline CDR1 MDHEN, CDR2 SYDVKM.

This clone came up a few times. The chain combines TRBV28 with TRBJ2-3; no reliable D call. There are 13 residues in the CDR3. V lost 2 bases, J lost 3 bases, and 6 bases lay in between. The germline V gene encodes CDR1 MDHEN and CDR2 SYDVKM. The CDR3 sequence: CASSLPGTDTQYF. CDR3 DNA: TGTGCCAGCAGTTTACCCGGGACAGATACGCAGTATTTT.

V is TRBV5-1 and J is TRBJ2-7; no reliable D call. Germline V gene sequence: CDR1 SGHRS, CDR2 YFSETQ. CDR3 length: 14 amino acids. V dropped 3 bases and J dropped 1 base, with 11 bases sitting between them. The CDR3 here is CASSSMGYSYEQYF. For the CDR3, the DNA is TGCGCCAGCAGCTCCATGGGGTATTCCTACGAGCAGTACTTC.

V gene TRBV28 combines with J gene TRBJ1-1, with a possible D match to TRBD1 (5 bases). Germline loops: CDR1 MDHEN, CDR2 SYDVKM. The CDR3 sequence is 15 residues long. V was cut by 5 bases and J by 5 bases, with 18 bases left in between. For the CDR3, the DNA is TGTGCCAGCAGTGGATCGGTTGGGGGATTGACTGAAGCTTTCTTT. This gives the protein CASSGSVGGLTEAFF.

The chain couples TRBV10-2 to TRBJ1-2; D may be TRBD1 (6 bases). V lost 5 bases and J 6 bases, leaving 7 bases between the germline ends. This CDR3 has 11 amino acids. The germline gives CDR1 WSHSY, CDR2 SAAADI. The CDR3 is CASSRGDGYTF. CDR3 coding DNA: TGCGCCAGCAGTAGGGGGGATGGCTACACCTTC.

This clone was seen only a few times. CDR3 DNA: TGTGCCAGCAGTCTCGCCGGTGGGGGAGACTTCACAGATACGCAGTATTTT. As protein: CASSLAGGGDFTDTQYF. V gene TRBV28 combines with J gene TRBJ2-3; D could derive from TRBD1 or TRBD2 (5 bases each). The CDR3 covers 17 residues. Trimming stripped 5 bases from V and 2 bases from J, with 20 bases between. Germline lookup yields CDR1 MDHEN and CDR2 SYDVKM.

J is TRBJ2-7 and V is TRBV5-4; tentative D call: TRBD2 (5 bases). This CDR3 is built from 14 residues. V lost 5 bases, J lost 4 bases, and 16 bases lay in between. Germline V lookup: CDR1 SGHNT, CDR2 YYREEE (reference sequence). The CDR3 region has the DNA TGTGCCAGCAGACTGAAAGGGAGTACGTACGAGCAGTACTTC. It yields the protein CASRLKGSTYEQYF.

V usage is TRBV7-8 and J usage is TRBJ2-5; the D gene is possibly TRBD2 (6 bases). Per germline, CDR1 SGHVS and CDR2 FQNEAQ. V was cut by 0 bases and J by 7 bases, with 18 bases left in between. CDR3 length equals 16 residues. In DNA form, the CDR3 reads TGTGCCAGCAGCTTAGCGCCGGGCGGCCCCGGGGGGACCCAGTACTTC. Protein product: CASSLAPGGPGGTQYF.